The 8 T cell receptor beta chains given below trace back to one sample, sequenced in a study of Ad26.COV2.S vaccination and SARS-CoV-2 variants. This table comes from immunoSEQ multiplex PCR, and its TCRdb copy is limited to in-frame clones, with some not included. Of hundreds of thousands of clones in the sample, about 93% were seen once. The treatment denotes: approximately 18 received Ad26.COV2.S at low or high dose, single or two shots; roughly five received placebo; per-sample allocation not given. Repertoires come from day 63 after the first vaccine or placebo injection. The sequencing used peripheral blood, collected in a trial of Ad26.COV2.S vaccine versus placebo. These receptors were taken from a person aged 18-60 years who received the Ad26.COV2.S COVID-19 vaccine or a placebo.

Remarks on this clone: The same CDR3 also results from other DNA sequences found in this sample. The chain has TRBV4-1 and TRBJ2-7; D gene unclear. This CDR3 is built from 15 residues. Germline CDR1 MGHRA, CDR2 YSYEKL. V gave up 1 base and J gave up 0 bases, with 10 bases separating them. Here the CDR3 DNA reads TGCGCCAGCAGCCAAGGGTCCGGAGACTCCTACGAGCAGTACTTC. Its protein is CASSQGSGDSYEQYF.

The rearrangement joins TRBV15 to TRBJ1-4; D is possibly TRBD1 (6 bases). Germline V gene sequence: CDR1 LNHNV, CDR2 YYDKDF (reference sequence). Between the trimmed V and J ends, which lost 4 bases and 5 bases, there was a span of 14 bases. This CDR3 region has 15 residues. CDR3 residues: CATSTTGTMNEKLFF. In nucleotides, the CDR3 is TGTGCCACCAGCACCACCGGGACAATGAATGAAAAACTGTTTTTT.

The chain combines TRBV24-1 with TRBJ2-5, with TRBD1 matching 8 bases. Germline values: CDR1 KGHDR, CDR2 SFDVKD. This CDR3 contains 15 residues. Trimming at V came to 3 bases and at J to 1 base, leaving 3 bases not matched to a gene. CDR3 sequence: CATSDPQGAQETQYF. CDR3 bases: TGTGCCACCAGTGATCCGCAGGGGGCCCAAGAGACCCAGTACTTC.

This clone was found a few times. The chain recombines TRBV5-5 with TRBJ1-1; 9 bases align to TRBD1. J was trimmed by 5 bases and V by 0 bases; bases with no gene match: 5. CDR1 SGHKS and CDR2 YYEKEE come from the germline V gene (reference sequence). This CDR3 comprises 15 residues. The CDR3 region has the DNA TGTGCCAGCAGCTTGGTTGGACAGGGGTGGACTGAAGCTTTCTTT. Encoded protein: CASSLVGQGWTEAFF.

The chain has TRBV10-2 and TRBJ1-5; 9 nucleotides agree with TRBD1. The CDR3 length is 13 residues. The germline CDR1 and CDR2 sequences are WSHSY and SAAADI. V gave up 3 bases and J gave up 7 bases; unmatched junction bases: 1. In DNA, the CDR3 is TGCGCCAGCAGTGAACAGGGGGCACAGCCCCAGCATTTT. Encoded protein: CASSEQGAQPQHF.

The chain couples TRBV29-1 to TRBJ1-6, with no clear D. Per the germline V gene, CDR1 is SQVTM and CDR2 is ANQGSEA. The CDR3 extends over 13 amino acids. V was shortened by 7 bases and J by 6 bases, with 13 bases between the two germline ends. CDR3 DNA sequence: TGCAGCGCCCTCGGAACAGCTAATTCACCCCTCCACTTT. Protein product: CSALGTANSPLHF.

This clone was seen just once. The chain recombines TRBV14 with TRBJ2-3; no clear D. V was clipped by 4 bases and J by 8 bases, with 16 bases between them. The germline gives CDR1 SGHDN, CDR2 FVKESK. The CDR3 loop spans 14 amino acids. The CDR3 loop reads CASSLGMTGVTQYF. DNA of the CDR3: TGTGCCAGCAGCCTGGGGATGACTGGAGTTACGCAGTATTTT.

This clone was seen more than once but under ten times. CDR3 sequence: CASSLSVFGNQPQHF. CDR3 bases: TGTGCCAGCAGCTTATCAGTTTTTGGCAATCAGCCCCAGCATTTT. The chain links TRBV7-2 to TRBJ1-5; D gene ambiguous. This CDR3 spans 15 amino acids. Germline V CDR1 and CDR2: SGHTA, FQGNSA. V was trimmed by 2 bases and J by 2 bases, leaving 10 bases between them.